A selection of T cell receptor beta chains follows, all from one sample in a study of cytomegalovirus exposure and HLA in healthy donors. TCRdb keeps only in-frame clones here, not all; method: immunoSEQ multiplex PCR. The table shows roughly 150,000 clones, with 70% to 85% occurring only once. The sequencing input was PBMCs. The source of these receptors is a male donor in good health and CMV-seronegative. Each CDR3 is given with its conserved first and last residue. Each record gives: CDR3 DNA, CDR3 protein, J gene, V gene, D gene, clone size. The D gene is left open where the match is weak. Some rows mark clone size as missing; the rest say once, few, many or name a class of expanded clone.

CDR3 DNA: TGTGCCAGCAGCTTATTCCGGGAGGCAGTTTACGAGCAGTACTTC
CDR3 protein: CASSLFREAVYEQYF
J gene: TRBJ2-7
V gene: TRBV7-2
D gene: TRBD2
clone size: NA

CDR3 DNA: TGCGCCAGCAGCCAAGGAGGACTAGCGGGAGGTAGCGGGGAGCTGTTTTTT
CDR3 protein: CASSQGGLAGGSGELFF
J gene: TRBJ2-2
V gene: TRBV4-3
D gene: TRBD2
clone size: NA

CDR3 DNA: TGCGCCAGCAGCCAAGATTGGGCTAGCGACAATGAGCAGTTCTTC
CDR3 protein: CASSQDWASDNEQFF
J gene: TRBJ2-1
V gene: TRBV4-1
D gene: NA
clone size: NA

CDR3 DNA: TGTGCCAGCAGAGGTAGCCAAGGCATCTCCTACGAGCAGTACTTC
CDR3 protein: CASRGSQGISYEQYF
J gene: TRBJ2-7
V gene: TRBV6-1
D gene: NA
clone size: once

CDR3 DNA: TGTGCCAGCAGCTTAACCGACAGGGTCGGGGAGCTGTTTTTT
CDR3 protein: CASSLTDRVGELFF
J gene: TRBJ2-2
V gene: TRBV7-9
D gene: TRBD1
clone size: NA

CDR3 DNA: TGCGCCAGCAGCCCCCAGGGCGGGGGCTATGGCTACACCTTC
CDR3 protein: CASSPQGGGYGYTF
J gene: TRBJ1-2
V gene: TRBV4-3
D gene: NA
clone size: NA

CDR3 DNA: TGCGCCAGCAGTTTGAGTTCCTACAATGAGCAGTTCTTC
CDR3 protein: CASSLSSYNEQFF
J gene: TRBJ2-1
V gene: TRBV10-2
D gene: NA
clone size: NA

CDR3 DNA: TGTGCCAGCAGCTTAAGAGGCAGGGTAGTGGAAAGCAATCAGCCCCAGCATTTT
CDR3 protein: CASSLRGRVVESNQPQHF
J gene: TRBJ1-5
V gene: TRBV7-2
D gene: NA
clone size: NA

CDR3 DNA: TGTGCCAGCAGCCAAGAAATTTTAGGACAGGGGGTGCCCGGCTATGGCTACACCTTC
CDR3 protein: CASSQEILGQGVPGYGYTF
J gene: TRBJ1-2
V gene: TRBV14
D gene: TRBD1
clone size: NA

CDR3 DNA: TGTGCCAGCAGCTTAGGGCAGGGCACCAATCAGCCCCAGCATTTT
CDR3 protein: CASSLGQGTNQPQHF
J gene: TRBJ1-5
V gene: TRBV7-2
D gene: NA
clone size: NA

CDR3 DNA: TGTGCCAGCACCCAAGGGGGACAGGAAAAATTTTACAATGAGCAGTTCTTC
CDR3 protein: CASTQGGQEKFYNEQFF
J gene: TRBJ2-1
V gene: TRBV2
D gene: TRBD1
clone size: few

CDR3 DNA: TGCGCCAGCAGCTTGGTCTCGGGACAGTACACTGAAGCTTTCTTT
CDR3 protein: CASSLVSGQYTEAFF
J gene: TRBJ1-1
V gene: TRBV5-1
D gene: TRBD1
clone size: NA

CDR3 DNA: TGTGCCAGCAGCTTAGGTCTATCCGCGGGGGGGCCCTGGGAGACCCAGTACTTC
CDR3 protein: CASSLGLSAGGPWETQYF
J gene: TRBJ2-5
V gene: TRBV11-2
D gene: TRBD2
clone size: NA

CDR3 DNA: TGTGCCAGCAGCGGACCGAGACAGGGGCTCGACGAGCAGTACTTC
CDR3 protein: CASSGPRQGLDEQYF
J gene: TRBJ2-7
V gene: TRBV9
D gene: TRBD1
clone size: few

CDR3 DNA: TGCAGCGTTCGTCGGGACAGGGAGGGCAATGAGCAGTTCTTC
CDR3 protein: CSVRRDREGNEQFF
J gene: TRBJ2-1
V gene: TRBV29-1
D gene: TRBD1
clone size: NA

CDR3 DNA: TGTGCCAGCTCACCACCGGGAGGGATCAACGAGCAGTACTTC
CDR3 protein: CASSPPGGINEQYF
J gene: TRBJ2-7
V gene: TRBV18
D gene: TRBD2
clone size: NA

CDR3 DNA: TGTGCCAGCAGCAAAGGCCGACAGCCCCAGCCCCAGCATTTT
CDR3 protein: CASSKGRQPQPQHF
J gene: TRBJ1-5
V gene: TRBV21-1
D gene: NA
clone size: NA

CDR3 DNA: TGTGCCAGCAGCCTCACGGTAGAGACCCAGTACTTC
CDR3 protein: CASSLTVETQYF
J gene: TRBJ2-5
V gene: TRBV28
D gene: NA
clone size: NA

CDR3 DNA: TGCGCCAGCAGCTTGGTGGGAATAGCGGGAGGCCCCTTCGGTGAGCAGTTCTTC
CDR3 protein: CASSLVGIAGGPFGEQFF
J gene: TRBJ2-1
V gene: TRBV5-1
D gene: TRBD2
clone size: NA

CDR3 DNA: TGTGCCAGCAGCCCAGCTGGGGGGGGAGCGTACTTC
CDR3 protein: CASSPAGGGAYF
J gene: TRBJ2-4
V gene: TRBV7-8
D gene: TRBD2
clone size: NA

CDR3 DNA: TGCGCCAGCAGCTCGGAAACAGGTGGGAGCAATCAGCCCCAGCATTTT
CDR3 protein: CASSSETGGSNQPQHF
J gene: TRBJ1-5
V gene: TRBV5-1
D gene: NA
clone size: NA

CDR3 DNA: TGTGCCAGCAGCTTGGCGGGACAGTCAACTAATGAAAAACTGTTTTTT
CDR3 protein: CASSLAGQSTNEKLFF
J gene: TRBJ1-4
V gene: TRBV5-6
D gene: TRBD1
clone size: few

CDR3 DNA: TGTGCCAGCAGTAACACGGGGTATGGCTACACCTTC
CDR3 protein: CASSNTGYGYTF
J gene: TRBJ1-2
V gene: TRBV2
D gene: NA
clone size: NA

CDR3 DNA: TGTGCCAGCAGCCCAAGGACAGGGTTGTACACCGGGGAGCTGTTTTTT
CDR3 protein: CASSPRTGLYTGELFF
J gene: TRBJ2-2
V gene: TRBV7-8
D gene: TRBD1
clone size: few

CDR3 DNA: TGTGCCAGCAGATCAGATCCGGGCCGGGGAGCCGAAAAACTGTTTTTT
CDR3 protein: CASRSDPGRGAEKLFF
J gene: TRBJ1-4
V gene: TRBV27
D gene: NA
clone size: NA

CDR3 DNA: TGTGCCAGCAGCCTCCACAGGGTTTCCCCCCATGTTGGGGCCAACGTCCTGACTTTC
CDR3 protein: CASSLHRVSPHVGANVLTF
J gene: TRBJ2-6
V gene: TRBV7-3
D gene: NA
clone size: NA

CDR3 DNA: TGTGCCAGCGGATCTCGGGGGAGCACTGAAGCTTTCTTT
CDR3 protein: CASGSRGSTEAFF
J gene: TRBJ1-1
V gene: TRBV2
D gene: NA
clone size: NA

CDR3 DNA: TGTGCCAGCAGCCAGGGGTTTGGCGAGCAGTACTTC
CDR3 protein: CASSQGFGEQYF
J gene: TRBJ2-7
V gene: TRBV28
D gene: NA
clone size: NA

CDR3 DNA: TGTGCCAGCAGCCAAGATGGGAGACAAGAGACCCAGTACTTC
CDR3 protein: CASSQDGRQETQYF
J gene: TRBJ2-5
V gene: TRBV14
D gene: NA
clone size: NA

CDR3 DNA: TGTGCCAGCAGCTCCGACAGGAACACTGAAGCTTTCTTT
CDR3 protein: CASSSDRNTEAFF
J gene: TRBJ1-1
V gene: TRBV7-9
D gene: NA
clone size: NA

CDR3 DNA: TGTGCCAGCAGCCAAGAGGTGCTAGCGGGGGTAGGCGCAGATACGCAGTATTTT
CDR3 protein: CASSQEVLAGVGADTQYF
J gene: TRBJ2-3
V gene: TRBV14
D gene: TRBD2
clone size: NA

CDR3 DNA: TGTGCCAGCAGTGAGCCTCTTGAGGGGGTGAAGACTTTATACGAGCAGTACTTC
CDR3 protein: CASSEPLEGVKTLYEQYF
J gene: TRBJ2-7
V gene: TRBV2
D gene: NA
clone size: NA

CDR3 DNA: TGTGCCAGCAGCCACCTGGGACTAGCGGGGAGGGATACGCAGTATTTT
CDR3 protein: CASSHLGLAGRDTQYF
J gene: TRBJ2-3
V gene: TRBV5-4
D gene: TRBD2
clone size: NA

CDR3 DNA: TGCAGCGCTAGGACAGGGGATTCACCCCTCCACTTT
CDR3 protein: CSARTGDSPLHF
J gene: TRBJ1-6
V gene: TRBV29-1
D gene: TRBD1
clone size: NA

CDR3 DNA: TGTGCCAGCAGGGGACAGGGAGTGGTTATGAATGGCTACACCTTC
CDR3 protein: CASRGQGVVMNGYTF
J gene: TRBJ1-2
V gene: TRBV6-5
D gene: TRBD1
clone size: NA

CDR3 DNA: TGTGCCAGCAGCCAAGAGTCCGGGTCAGCCAGAAAACTGTTTTTT
CDR3 protein: CASSQESGSARKLFF
J gene: TRBJ1-4
V gene: TRBV14
D gene: NA
clone size: few

CDR3 DNA: TGTGCCAGCAGTGAGCCAGGGACAGGGGGCACTGAAGCTTTCTTT
CDR3 protein: CASSEPGTGGTEAFF
J gene: TRBJ1-1
V gene: TRBV6-6
D gene: TRBD1
clone size: few

CDR3 DNA: TGTGCCAGCAGCTCAAGGACAGGGCGTAATTACGAGCAGTACTTC
CDR3 protein: CASSSRTGRNYEQYF
J gene: TRBJ2-7
V gene: TRBV7-2
D gene: TRBD1
clone size: once

CDR3 DNA: TGTGCCAGCAGTCCCCCCGCGGGAGGCACAGATACGCAGTATTTT
CDR3 protein: CASSPPAGGTDTQYF
J gene: TRBJ2-3
V gene: TRBV6-5
D gene: TRBD2
clone size: NA

CDR3 DNA: TGCGCCAGCAGCCTGCAGGGGGCCGTGAATGAAAAACTGTTTTTT
CDR3 protein: CASSLQGAVNEKLFF
J gene: TRBJ1-4
V gene: TRBV4-1
D gene: TRBD1
clone size: NA

CDR3 DNA: TGTGCCAGCAGTCCGGGGCAGGGGGCTCGGGGCAATCAGCCCCAGCATTTT
CDR3 protein: CASSPGQGARGNQPQHF
J gene: TRBJ1-5
V gene: TRBV27
D gene: TRBD1
clone size: NA

CDR3 DNA: TGTGCCAGCTACGGGACACTCCTCCCTTCCTATGGCTACACCTTC
CDR3 protein: CASYGTLLPSYGYTF
J gene: TRBJ1-2
V gene: TRBV25-1
D gene: NA
clone size: NA

CDR3 DNA: TGTGCCAGCAGCCAAGATCGTGCGGGGGGGCCCTACGAGCAGTACTTC
CDR3 protein: CASSQDRAGGPYEQYF
J gene: TRBJ2-7
V gene: TRBV4-2
D gene: TRBD2
clone size: NA

CDR3 DNA: TGTGCCAGCAGCTTAGATATGGCAGGGTGGGATGAAGCTTTCTTT
CDR3 protein: CASSLDMAGWDEAFF
J gene: TRBJ1-1
V gene: TRBV11-2
D gene: NA
clone size: NA

CDR3 DNA: TGTGCCAGCAGCCACCCTGTGATGGAGTACCAAGAGACCCAGTACTTC
CDR3 protein: CASSHPVMEYQETQYF
J gene: TRBJ2-5
V gene: TRBV7-9
D gene: NA
clone size: NA

CDR3 DNA: TGTGCCAGCAGTTTTTTCCCTGCGGGACAGGCCTACACCGGGGAGCTGTTTTTT
CDR3 protein: CASSFFPAGQAYTGELFF
J gene: TRBJ2-2
V gene: TRBV28
D gene: TRBD1
clone size: NA

CDR3 DNA: TGCGCCAGCAGCGTCCTTAGCGGGAGGGGAGTCTCTGGGGCCAACGTCCTGACTTTC
CDR3 protein: CASSVLSGRGVSGANVLTF
J gene: TRBJ2-6
V gene: TRBV5-1
D gene: TRBD2
clone size: NA

CDR3 DNA: TGTGCCAGCAGTTTATCGGGGAGTGGCTACACCTTC
CDR3 protein: CASSLSGSGYTF
J gene: TRBJ1-2
V gene: TRBV27
D gene: NA
clone size: NA

CDR3 DNA: TGTGCCAGTAGTATAGGCGCTAGTCCTACCGGGAACATTCAGTACTTC
CDR3 protein: CASSIGASPTGNIQYF
J gene: TRBJ2-4
V gene: TRBV19
D gene: NA
clone size: NA

CDR3 DNA: TGTGCCAGTACCCTTTCTAGCGGGGGCACCGGGGAGCTGTTTTTT
CDR3 protein: CASTLSSGGTGELFF
J gene: TRBJ2-2
V gene: TRBV19
D gene: TRBD2
clone size: NA

CDR3 DNA: TGTGCCAGCAGCGTAACTAGCGCGGAGACCCAGTACTTC
CDR3 protein: CASSVTSAETQYF
J gene: TRBJ2-5
V gene: TRBV9
D gene: TRBD2
clone size: NA

CDR3 DNA: TGTGCCAGTAGTATAGATACAGGGAGGGACATTCAGTACTTC
CDR3 protein: CASSIDTGRDIQYF
J gene: TRBJ2-4
V gene: TRBV19
D gene: NA
clone size: NA

CDR3 DNA: TGTGCCAGCAGCTTCCGGGGACAGTTATACAATGAGCAGTTCTTC
CDR3 protein: CASSFRGQLYNEQFF
J gene: TRBJ2-1
V gene: TRBV7-2
D gene: TRBD1
clone size: NA

CDR3 DNA: TGTGCCAGCAGTTACCAGGGAATCTCTGGAAACACCATATATTTT
CDR3 protein: CASSYQGISGNTIYF
J gene: TRBJ1-3
V gene: TRBV6-5
D gene: NA
clone size: once

CDR3 DNA: TGTGCCAGCAGCTTATGGCGTGCGGGGGATCTCTCCTACAATGAGCAGTTCTTC
CDR3 protein: CASSLWRAGDLSYNEQFF
J gene: TRBJ2-1
V gene: TRBV11-2
D gene: TRBD2
clone size: NA

CDR3 DNA: TGTGCCAGCTCACCGCCTCAGGGAGGGTCCTACAATGAGCAGTTCTTC
CDR3 protein: CASSPPQGGSYNEQFF
J gene: TRBJ2-1
V gene: TRBV18
D gene: TRBD2
clone size: NA

CDR3 DNA: TGTGCCAGCAGGGGGCAGTTACAGGAAAATCAGCCCCAGCATTTT
CDR3 protein: CASRGQLQENQPQHF
J gene: TRBJ1-5
V gene: TRBV6-5
D gene: NA
clone size: NA

CDR3 DNA: TGTGCCAGCAGCCCAAGGGACAGGGTCCACGAGCAGTACTTC
CDR3 protein: CASSPRDRVHEQYF
J gene: TRBJ2-7
V gene: TRBV9
D gene: TRBD1
clone size: NA

CDR3 DNA: TGTGCCAGCAGTTTATCGAACCACCCTCTAGCGGGAGGGCCGAATACGCAGTATTTT
CDR3 protein: CASSLSNHPLAGGPNTQYF
J gene: TRBJ2-3
V gene: TRBV27
D gene: TRBD2
clone size: NA

CDR3 DNA: TGTGCCAGCAGTTTACATAGCGGGGGTTACAATGAGCAGTTCTTC
CDR3 protein: CASSLHSGGYNEQFF
J gene: TRBJ2-1
V gene: TRBV28
D gene: TRBD2
clone size: NA